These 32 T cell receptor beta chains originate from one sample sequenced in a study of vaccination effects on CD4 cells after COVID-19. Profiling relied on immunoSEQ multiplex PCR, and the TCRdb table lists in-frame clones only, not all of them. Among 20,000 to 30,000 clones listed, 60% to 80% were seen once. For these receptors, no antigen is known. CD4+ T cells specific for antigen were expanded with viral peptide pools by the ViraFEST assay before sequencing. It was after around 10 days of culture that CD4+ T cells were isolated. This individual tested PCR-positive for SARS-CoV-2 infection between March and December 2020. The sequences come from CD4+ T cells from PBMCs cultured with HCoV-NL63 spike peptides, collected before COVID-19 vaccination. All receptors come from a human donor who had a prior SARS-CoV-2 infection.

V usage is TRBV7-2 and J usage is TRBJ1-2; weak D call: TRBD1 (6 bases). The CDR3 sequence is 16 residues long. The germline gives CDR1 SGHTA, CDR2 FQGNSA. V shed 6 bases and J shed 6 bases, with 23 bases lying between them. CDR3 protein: CASRPRGLDRHHGYTF. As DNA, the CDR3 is TGTGCCAGCAGGCCCCGGGGGCTGGACAGACACCATGGCTACACCTTC.

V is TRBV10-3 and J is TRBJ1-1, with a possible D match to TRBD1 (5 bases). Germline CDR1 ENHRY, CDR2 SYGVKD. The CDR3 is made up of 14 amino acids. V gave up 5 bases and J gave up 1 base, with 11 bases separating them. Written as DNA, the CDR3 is TGTGCCATCAGTAAAACCGGGGGGAACACTGAAGCTTTCTTT. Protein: CAISKTGGNTEAFF.

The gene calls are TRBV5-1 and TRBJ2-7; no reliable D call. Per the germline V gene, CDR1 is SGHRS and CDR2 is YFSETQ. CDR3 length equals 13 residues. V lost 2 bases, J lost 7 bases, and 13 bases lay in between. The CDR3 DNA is TGCGCCAGCAGCTTTTTCGGTCTGGGGGAGCAGTACTTC. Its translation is CASSFFGLGEQYF.

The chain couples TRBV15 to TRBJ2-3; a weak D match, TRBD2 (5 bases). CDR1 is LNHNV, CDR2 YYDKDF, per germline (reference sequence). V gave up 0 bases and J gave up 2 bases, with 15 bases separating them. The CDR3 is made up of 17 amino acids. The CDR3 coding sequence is TGTGCCACCAGCAGAGATCTGGTTGGGAGAGACACAGATACGCAGTATTTT. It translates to CATSRDLVGRDTDTQYF.

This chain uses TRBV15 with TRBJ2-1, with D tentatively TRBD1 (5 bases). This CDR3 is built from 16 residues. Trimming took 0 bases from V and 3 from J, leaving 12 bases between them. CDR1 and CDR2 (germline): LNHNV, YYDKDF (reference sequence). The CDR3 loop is CATSRDLVRDYNEQFF. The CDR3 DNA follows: TGTGCCACCAGCAGAGATTTAGTCAGGGACTACAATGAGCAGTTCTTC.

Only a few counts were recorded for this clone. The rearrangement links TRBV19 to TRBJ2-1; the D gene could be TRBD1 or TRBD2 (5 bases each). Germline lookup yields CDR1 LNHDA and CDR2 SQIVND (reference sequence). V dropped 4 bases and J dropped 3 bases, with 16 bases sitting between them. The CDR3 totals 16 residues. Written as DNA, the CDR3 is TGTGCCAGTAGTACAGACAGTCAGCGGAACTACAATGAGCAGTTCTTC. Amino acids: CASSTDSQRNYNEQFF.

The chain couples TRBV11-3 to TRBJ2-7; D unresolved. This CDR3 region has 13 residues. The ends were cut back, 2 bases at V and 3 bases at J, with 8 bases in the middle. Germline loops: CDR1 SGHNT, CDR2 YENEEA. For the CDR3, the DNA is TGTGCCAGCAGCTTAAACGGTGACTACGAGCAGTACTTC. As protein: CASSLNGDYEQYF.

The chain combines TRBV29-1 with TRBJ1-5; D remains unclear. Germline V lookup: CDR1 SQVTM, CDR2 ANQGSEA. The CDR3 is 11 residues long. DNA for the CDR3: TGCATGAGTGACACCTATCAGCCCCAGCATTTT. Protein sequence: CMSDTYQPQHF. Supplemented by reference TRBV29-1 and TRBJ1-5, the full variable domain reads SAVISQKPSRDICQRGTSLTIQCQVDSQVTMMFWYRQQPGQSLTLIATANQGSEATYESGFVIDKFPISRPNLTFSTLTVSNMSPEDSSIYLCMSDTYQPQHFGDGTRLSIL.

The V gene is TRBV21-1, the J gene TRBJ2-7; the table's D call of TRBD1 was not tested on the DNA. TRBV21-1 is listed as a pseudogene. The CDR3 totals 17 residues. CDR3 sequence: CASSKGRGPGTVYEQYF. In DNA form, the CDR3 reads TGTGCCAGCAGCAAAGGGCGAGGTCCGGGGACAGTCTACGAGCAGTACTTC.

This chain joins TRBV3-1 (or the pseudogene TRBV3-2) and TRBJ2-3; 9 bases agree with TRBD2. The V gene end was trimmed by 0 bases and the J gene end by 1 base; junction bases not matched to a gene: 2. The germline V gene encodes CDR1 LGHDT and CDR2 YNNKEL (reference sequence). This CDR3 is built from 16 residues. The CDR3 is CASSQEASGGTDTQYF. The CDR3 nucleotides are TGTGCCAGCAGCCAAGAGGCTAGCGGGGGCACAGATACGCAGTATTTT.

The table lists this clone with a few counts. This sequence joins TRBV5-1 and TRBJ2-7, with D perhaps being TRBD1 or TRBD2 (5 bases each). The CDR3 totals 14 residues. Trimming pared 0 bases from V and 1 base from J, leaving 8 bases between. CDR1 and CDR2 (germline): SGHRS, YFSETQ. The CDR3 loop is CASSLGWGSYEQYF. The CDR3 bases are TGCGCCAGCAGCTTGGGGTGGGGGTCCTACGAGCAGTACTTC.

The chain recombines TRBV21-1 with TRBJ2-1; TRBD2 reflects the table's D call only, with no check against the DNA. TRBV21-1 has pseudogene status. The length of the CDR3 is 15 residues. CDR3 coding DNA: TGTGCCAGCAGCAAAGAGGCGGACTCCTACAATGAGCAGTTCTTC. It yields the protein CASSKEADSYNEQFF.

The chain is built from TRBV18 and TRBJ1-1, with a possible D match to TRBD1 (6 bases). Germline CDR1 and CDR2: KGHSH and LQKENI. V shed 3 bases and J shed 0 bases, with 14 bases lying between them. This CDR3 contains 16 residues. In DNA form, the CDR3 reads TGTGCCAGCTCACCTACAAAGGACAGTCTGAACACTGAAGCTTTCTTT. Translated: CASSPTKDSLNTEAFF.

In DNA, the CDR3 is TGTGCCAGCAGCCAGGTGAACACTGAAGCTTTCTTT. As protein: CASSQVNTEAFF. This chain joins TRBV7-9 and TRBJ1-1; D not resolved. The germline V gene encodes CDR1 SEHNR and CDR2 FQNEAQ (reference sequence). V lost 5 bases, J lost 0 bases, and 4 bases lay in between. CDR3 size: 12 residues.

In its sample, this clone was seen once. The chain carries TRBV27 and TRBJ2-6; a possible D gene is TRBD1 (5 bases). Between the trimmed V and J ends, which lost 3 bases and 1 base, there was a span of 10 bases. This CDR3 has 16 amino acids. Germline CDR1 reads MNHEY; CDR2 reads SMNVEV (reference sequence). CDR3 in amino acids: CASSFSGWSGANVLTF. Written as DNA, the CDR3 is TGTGCCAGCAGTTTTTCAGGGTGGTCTGGGGCCAACGTCCTGACTTTC.

This chain's CDR3 is CASSLAGDGYTF. DNA for the CDR3: TGTGCCAGCAGTTTAGCGGGGGATGGCTACACCTTC. This rearrangement joins TRBV28 to TRBJ1-2, with D perhaps TRBD1 (5 bases). Germline values: CDR1 MDHEN, CDR2 SYDVKM. The ends were cut back, 2 bases at V and 6 bases at J, with 7 bases in the middle. This CDR3 contains 12 residues.

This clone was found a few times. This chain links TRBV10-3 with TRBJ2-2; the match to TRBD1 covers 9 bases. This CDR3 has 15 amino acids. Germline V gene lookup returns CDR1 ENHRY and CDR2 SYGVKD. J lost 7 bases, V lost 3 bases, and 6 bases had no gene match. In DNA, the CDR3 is TGTGCCATCAGTGATGGGACAGGGAGCGGCGGGGAGCTGTTTTTT. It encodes CAISDGTGSGGELFF.

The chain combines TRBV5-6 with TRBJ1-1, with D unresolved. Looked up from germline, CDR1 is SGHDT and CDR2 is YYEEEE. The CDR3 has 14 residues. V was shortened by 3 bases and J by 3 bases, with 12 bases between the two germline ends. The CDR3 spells CASSSGLGDTEAFF. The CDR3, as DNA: TGTGCCAGCAGCTCCGGACTTGGGGACACTGAAGCTTTCTTT.

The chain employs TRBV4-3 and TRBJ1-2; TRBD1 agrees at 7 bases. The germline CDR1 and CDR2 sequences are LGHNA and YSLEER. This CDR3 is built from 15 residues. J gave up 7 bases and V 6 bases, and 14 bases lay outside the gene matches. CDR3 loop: CASRHRQGLYSGYTF. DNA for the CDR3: TGCGCCAGCAGACATCGACAGGGCTTGTACTCTGGCTACACCTTC.

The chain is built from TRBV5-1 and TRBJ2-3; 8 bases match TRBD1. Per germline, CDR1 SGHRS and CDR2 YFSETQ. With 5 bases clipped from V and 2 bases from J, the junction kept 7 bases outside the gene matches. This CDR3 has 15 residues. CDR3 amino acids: CASRQAQGATDTQYF. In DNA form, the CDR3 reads TGCGCCAGCAGACAAGCGCAGGGGGCCACAGATACGCAGTATTTT.

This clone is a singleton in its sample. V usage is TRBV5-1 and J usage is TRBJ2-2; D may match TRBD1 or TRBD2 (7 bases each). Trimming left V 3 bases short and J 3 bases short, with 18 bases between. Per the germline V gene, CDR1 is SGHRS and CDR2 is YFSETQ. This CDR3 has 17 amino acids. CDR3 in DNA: TGCGCCAGCAGCTACGGGGGGCAGGGGGGATACACCGGGGAGCTGTTTTTT. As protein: CASSYGGQGGYTGELFF.

CDR3 residues: CASSPPGRGNEKLFF. DNA for the CDR3: TGTGCCAGCTCACCACCTGGCAGGGGGAATGAAAAACTGTTTTTT. The chain combines TRBV18 with TRBJ1-4; 7 positions match TRBD1. This CDR3 is 15 amino acids long. Per germline, CDR1 KGHSH and CDR2 LQKENI. The ends lost 0 bases at V and 5 bases at J; junction bases unmatched: 3. Full variable domain (remainder filled in from reference TRBV18 and TRBJ1-4): NAGVMQNPRHLVRRRGQEARLRCSPMKGHSHVYWYRQLPEEGLKFMVYLQKENIIDESGMPKERFSAEFPKEGPSILRIQQVVRGDSAAYFCASSPPGRGNEKLFFGSGTQLSVL.

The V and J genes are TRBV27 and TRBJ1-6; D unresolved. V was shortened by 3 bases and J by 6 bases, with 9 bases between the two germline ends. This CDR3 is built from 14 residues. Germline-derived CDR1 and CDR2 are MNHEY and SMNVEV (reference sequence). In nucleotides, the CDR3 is TGTGCCAGCAGTTTCGGCAGCCCTAATTCACCCCTCCACTTT. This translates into CASSFGSPNSPLHF.

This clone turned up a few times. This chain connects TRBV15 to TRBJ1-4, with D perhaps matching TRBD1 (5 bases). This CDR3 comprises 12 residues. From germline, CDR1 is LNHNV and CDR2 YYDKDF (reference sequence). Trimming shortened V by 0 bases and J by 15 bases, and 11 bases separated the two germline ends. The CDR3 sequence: CATSRDRRVLFF. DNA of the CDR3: TGTGCCACCAGCAGAGATCGCAGGGTATTGTTTTTT.

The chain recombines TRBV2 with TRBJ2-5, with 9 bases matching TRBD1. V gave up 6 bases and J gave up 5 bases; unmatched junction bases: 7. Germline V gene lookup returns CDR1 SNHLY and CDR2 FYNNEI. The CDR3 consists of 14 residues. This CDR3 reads CASSNRGRSETQYF. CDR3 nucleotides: TGTGCCAGCAGCAACAGGGGGCGATCGGAGACCCAGTACTTC.

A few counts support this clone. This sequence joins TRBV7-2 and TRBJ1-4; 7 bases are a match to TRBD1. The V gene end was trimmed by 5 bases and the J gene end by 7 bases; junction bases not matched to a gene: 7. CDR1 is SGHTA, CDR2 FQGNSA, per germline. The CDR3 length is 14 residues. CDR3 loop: CASSQNRGGEKLFF. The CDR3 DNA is TGTGCCAGCAGCCAAAACAGGGGTGGTGAAAAACTGTTTTTT.

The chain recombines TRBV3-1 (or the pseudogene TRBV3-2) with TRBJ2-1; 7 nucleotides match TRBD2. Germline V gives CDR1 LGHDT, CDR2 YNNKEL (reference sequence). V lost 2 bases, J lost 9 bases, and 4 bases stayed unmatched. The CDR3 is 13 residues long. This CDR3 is CASSQREGSEQFF. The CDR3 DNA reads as TGTGCCAGCAGCCAAAGGGAGGGTAGTGAGCAGTTCTTC.

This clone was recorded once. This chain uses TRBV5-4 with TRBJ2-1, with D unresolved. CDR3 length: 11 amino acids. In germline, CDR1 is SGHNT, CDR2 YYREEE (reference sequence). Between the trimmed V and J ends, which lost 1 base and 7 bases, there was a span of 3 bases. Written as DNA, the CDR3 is TGTGCCAGCAGCTTGAGGAATGAGCAGTTCTTC. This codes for CASSLRNEQFF.

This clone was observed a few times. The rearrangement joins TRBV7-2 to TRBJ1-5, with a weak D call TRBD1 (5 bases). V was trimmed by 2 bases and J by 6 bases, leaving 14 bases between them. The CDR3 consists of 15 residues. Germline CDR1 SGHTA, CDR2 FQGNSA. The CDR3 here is CASSLLSLGGQPQHF. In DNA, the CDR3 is TGTGCCAGCAGCTTATTATCCCTGGGGGGTCAGCCCCAGCATTTT.

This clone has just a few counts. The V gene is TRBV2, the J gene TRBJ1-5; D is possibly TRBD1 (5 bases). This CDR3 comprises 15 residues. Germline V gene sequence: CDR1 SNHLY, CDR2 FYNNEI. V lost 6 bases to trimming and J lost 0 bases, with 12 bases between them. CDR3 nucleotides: TGTGCCAGCAGGATAGGACAAATTAGCAATCAGCCCCAGCATTTT. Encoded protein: CASRIGQISNQPQHF.

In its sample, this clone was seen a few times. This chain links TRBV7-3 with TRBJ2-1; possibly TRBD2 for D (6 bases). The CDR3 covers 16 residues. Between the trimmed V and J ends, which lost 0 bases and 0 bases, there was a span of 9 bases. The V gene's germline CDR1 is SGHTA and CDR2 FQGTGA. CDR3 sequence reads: CASSLTGRRSYNEQFF. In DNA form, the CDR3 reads TGTGCCAGCAGCTTAACCGGGAGACGCTCCTACAATGAGCAGTTCTTC.

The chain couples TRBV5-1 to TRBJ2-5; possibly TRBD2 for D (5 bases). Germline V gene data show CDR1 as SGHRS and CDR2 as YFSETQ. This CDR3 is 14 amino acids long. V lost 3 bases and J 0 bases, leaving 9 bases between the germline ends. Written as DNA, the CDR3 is TGCGCCAGCAGCTCGGTCGGGGACCAAGAGACCCAGTACTTC. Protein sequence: CASSSVGDQETQYF.